This T cell receptor beta chain was recorded in a study of blood T cells in healthy people across ages. Broader study findings: Higher diversity and more naive CD4+ cells were features of long-lived donors, compared to aged donors.

A J-beta primer mix and a sample-barcoded 5' primer were used in a second PCR of roughly 6 to 11 cycles. TCRdb itself ran the 5' RACE reads through MiXCR, one entry per CDR3 protein. The table lists roughly 720,000 distinct CDR3 sequences, 53% of them singletons, with approximately 41% in the top ten. Notes on this clonotype: The antigen remains undetermined.

Germline-derived CDR1 and CDR2 are SGHKS and YYEKEE (reference sequence). This CDR3 spans 17 amino acids. The sequenced material came from blood. V usage is TRBV5-5 and J usage is TRBJ2-7; possibly TRBD2 for D (5 bases). The J call may not be correct, given that the DNA end is closer to TRBJ2-5. The TCR was taken from a man older than 75 in good health. CDR3 sequence: CASSLGPPGLGSETQYF. In nucleotides, the CDR3 is TGTGCCAGCAGCTTGGGCCCCCCCGGACTCGGATCAGAGACCCAGTACTTC.